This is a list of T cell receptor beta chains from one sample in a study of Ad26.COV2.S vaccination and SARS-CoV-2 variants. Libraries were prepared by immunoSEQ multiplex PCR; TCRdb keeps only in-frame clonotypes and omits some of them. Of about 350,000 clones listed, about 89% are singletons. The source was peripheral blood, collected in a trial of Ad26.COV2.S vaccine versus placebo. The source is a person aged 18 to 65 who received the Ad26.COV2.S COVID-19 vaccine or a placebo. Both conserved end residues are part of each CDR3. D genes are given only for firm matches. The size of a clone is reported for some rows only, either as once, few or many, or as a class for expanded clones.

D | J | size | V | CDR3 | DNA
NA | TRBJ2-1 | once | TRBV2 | CASSEGTNNEQFF | TGTGCCAGCAGTGAAGGGACCAACAATGAGCAGTTCTTC
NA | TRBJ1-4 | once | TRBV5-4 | CASSLGQGNTNEKLFF | TGTGCCAGCAGCTTGGGGCAGGGGAACACTAATGAAAAACTGTTTTTT
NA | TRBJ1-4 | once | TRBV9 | CASSRRDRATNEKLFF | TGTGCCAGCAGCCGCCGAGACAGAGCAACTAATGAAAAACTGTTTTTT
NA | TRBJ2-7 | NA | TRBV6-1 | CASSEAGTPAYEQYF | TGTGCCAGCAGTGAAGCCGGGACGCCGGCCTACGAGCAGTACTTC
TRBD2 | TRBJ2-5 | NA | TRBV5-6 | CASSLSSGGKTQYF | TGTGCCAGCAGCCTGAGTAGCGGGGGGAAGACCCAGTACTTC
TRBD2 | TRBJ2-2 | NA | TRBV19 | CASSIDWSGTLTGELFF | TGTGCCAGTAGTATAGACTGGAGCGGGACCCTCACCGGGGAGCTGTTTTTT
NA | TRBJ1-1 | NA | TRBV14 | CASSRDRIEAFF | TGTGCCAGCAGCCGCGACAGGATTGAAGCTTTCTTT
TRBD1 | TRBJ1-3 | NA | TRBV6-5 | CASRRGQFSGNTIYF | TGTGCCAGCAGGAGGGGACAGTTCTCTGGAAACACCATATATTTT
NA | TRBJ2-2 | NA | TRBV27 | CASGWVNNAGELFF | TGTGCCAGCGGCTGGGTCAACAATGCCGGGGAGCTGTTTTTT
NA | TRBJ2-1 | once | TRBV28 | CASSSLTGYNEQFF | TGTGCCAGCAGTTCCCTGACTGGCTACAATGAGCAGTTCTTC
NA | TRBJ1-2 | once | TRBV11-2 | CASSLEPGVYGYTF | TGTGCCAGCAGCTTAGAGCCGGGGGTCTATGGCTACACCTTC
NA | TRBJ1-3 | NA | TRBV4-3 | CASSQDWGGNTIYF | TGCGCCAGCAGCCAAGATTGGGGGGGAAACACCATATATTTT
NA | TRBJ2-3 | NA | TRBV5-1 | CASSKENTDTQYF | TGCGCCAGCAGCAAAGAAAACACAGATACGCAGTATTTT
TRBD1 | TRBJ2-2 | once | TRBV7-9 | CASSISPGQGKGTGELFF | TGTGCCAGCAGCATATCTCCGGGACAGGGGAAGGGCACCGGGGAGCTGTTTTTT
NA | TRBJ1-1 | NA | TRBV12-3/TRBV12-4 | CASSLALFTEAFF | TGTGCCAGCAGTTTAGCGCTCTTCACTGAAGCTTTCTTT
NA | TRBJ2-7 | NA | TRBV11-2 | CASSLIFYEQYF | TGTGCCAGCAGCTTAATTTTCTACGAGCAGTACTTC
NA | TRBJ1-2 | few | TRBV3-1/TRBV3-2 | CASSQDSSNYGYTF | TGTGCCAGCAGCCAAGATTCGTCTAACTATGGCTACACCTTC
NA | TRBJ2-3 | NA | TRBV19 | CASGQGYTDTQYF | TGTGCCAGCGGGCAGGGTTACACAGATACGCAGTATTTT
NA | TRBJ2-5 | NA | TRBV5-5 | CASTKTLNQETQYF | TGTGCCAGCACCAAGACTCTCAACCAAGAGACCCAGTACTTC
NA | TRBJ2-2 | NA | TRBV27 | CASSLNRYTGELFF | TGTGCCAGCAGTCTCAACAGGTACACCGGGGAGCTGTTTTTT
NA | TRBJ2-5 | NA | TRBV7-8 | CASSINSGRGETQYF | TGTGCCAGCAGCATAAATAGCGGCCGGGGGGAGACCCAGTACTTC
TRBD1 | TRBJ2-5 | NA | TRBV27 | CATRMTGRETQYF | TGTGCCACCCGCATGACAGGGAGAGAGACCCAGTACTTC
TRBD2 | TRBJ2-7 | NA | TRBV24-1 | CATSDSTSPYEQYF | TGTGCCACCAGTGATTCGACTAGCCCCTACGAGCAGTACTTC
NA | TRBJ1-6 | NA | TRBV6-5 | CASSYSGGDSPLHF | TGTGCCAGCAGTTACTCGGGGGGTGATTCACCCCTCCACTTT
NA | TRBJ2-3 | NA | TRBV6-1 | CASSEGLHSTDTQYF | TGTGCCAGCAGTGAAGGGCTCCATAGCACAGATACGCAGTATTTT
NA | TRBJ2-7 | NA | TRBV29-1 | CSVQETSYEQYF | TGCAGCGTTCAGGAAACCTCCTACGAGCAGTACTTC
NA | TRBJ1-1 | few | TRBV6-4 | CASSDFSVGTEAFF | TGTGCCAGCAGTGACTTTTCCGTTGGCACTGAAGCTTTCTTT
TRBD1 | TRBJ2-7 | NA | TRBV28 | CASSLSGTGPNEQYF | TGTGCCAGCAGCTTGAGTGGGACAGGACCGAACGAGCAGTACTTC
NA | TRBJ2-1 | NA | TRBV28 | CASSYRNEQFF | TGTGCCAGCAGTTATAGGAATGAGCAGTTCTTC
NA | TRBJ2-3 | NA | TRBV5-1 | CASWSGSTDTQYF | TGCGCCAGCTGGTCGGGCAGCACAGATACGCAGTATTTT
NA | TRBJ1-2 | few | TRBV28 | CASSFDWAGLRQRPGYTF | TGTGCCAGCAGTTTTGATTGGGCAGGGTTGAGACAAAGGCCGGGCTACACCTTC
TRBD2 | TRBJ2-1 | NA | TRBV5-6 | CASSPQGLAGRNEQFF | TGTGCCAGCAGCCCCCAGGGACTAGCGGGTCGCAATGAGCAGTTCTTC
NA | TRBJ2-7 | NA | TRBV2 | CASSDTLYEQYF | TGTGCCAGCAGTGACACCCTCTACGAGCAGTACTTC
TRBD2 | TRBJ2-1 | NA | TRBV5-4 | CASSKTTSGRAHEQFF | TGTGCCAGCAGCAAAACGACTAGCGGGAGGGCCCATGAGCAGTTCTTC
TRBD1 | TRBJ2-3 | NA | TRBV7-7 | CASSLNRGSTDTQYF | TGTGCCAGCAGCTTAAACAGGGGGAGCACAGATACGCAGTATTTT
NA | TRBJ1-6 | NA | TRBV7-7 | CASSLVSRNSPLHF | TGTGCTAGCAGCTTAGTTTCGCGAAATTCACCCCTCCACTTT
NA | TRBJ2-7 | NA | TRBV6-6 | CASSYSMLRGYEQYF | TGTGCCAGCAGTTACTCGATGCTCCGGGGCTACGAGCAGTACTTC
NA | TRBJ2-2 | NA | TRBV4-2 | CASSTSSGELFF | TGTGCCAGCAGCACCTCTTCCGGGGAGCTGTTTTTT
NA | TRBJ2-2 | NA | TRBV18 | CASSPPNDRSNTGELFF | TGTGCCAGCTCACCACCTAACGACCGGTCGAACACCGGGGAGCTGTTTTTT
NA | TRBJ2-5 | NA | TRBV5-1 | CASSLFPGETQYF | TGCGCCAGCAGCTTGTTTCCTGGTGAGACCCAGTACTTC
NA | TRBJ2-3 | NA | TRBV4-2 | CASSQDRGLVGDDTQYF | TGTGCCAGCAGCCAAGATAGGGGTCTAGTAGGCGATGATACGCAGTATTTT
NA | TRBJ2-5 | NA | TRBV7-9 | CASSFGGQETQYF | TGTGCCAGCAGCTTCGGGGGCCAAGAGACCCAGTACTTC
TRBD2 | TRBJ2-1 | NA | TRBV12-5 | CASGLQLTSGRFYEQFF | TGTGCTAGTGGCCTGCAGCTAACTAGCGGGAGATTCTATGAGCAGTTCTTC
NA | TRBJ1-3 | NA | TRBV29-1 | CSGRAPGDGNTIYF | TGCAGCGGGCGGGCCCCGGGGGATGGAAACACCATATATTTT
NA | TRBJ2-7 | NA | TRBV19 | CASSISVSGYEQYF | TGTGCCAGTAGTATTTCGGTTTCGGGCTACGAGCAGTACTTC